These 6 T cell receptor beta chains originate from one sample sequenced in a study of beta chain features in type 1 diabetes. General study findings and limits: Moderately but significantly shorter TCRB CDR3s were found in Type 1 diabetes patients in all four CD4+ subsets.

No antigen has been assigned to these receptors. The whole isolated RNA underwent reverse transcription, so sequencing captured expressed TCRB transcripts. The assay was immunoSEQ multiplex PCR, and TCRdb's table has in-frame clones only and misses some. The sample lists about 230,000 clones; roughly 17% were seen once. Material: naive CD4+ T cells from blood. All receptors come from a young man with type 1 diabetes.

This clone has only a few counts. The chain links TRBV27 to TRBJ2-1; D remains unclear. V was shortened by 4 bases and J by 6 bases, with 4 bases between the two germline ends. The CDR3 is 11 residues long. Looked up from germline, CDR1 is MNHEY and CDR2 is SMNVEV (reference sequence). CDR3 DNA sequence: TGTGCCAGCAGTTACGGCAATGAGCAGTTCTTC. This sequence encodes CASSYGNEQFF.

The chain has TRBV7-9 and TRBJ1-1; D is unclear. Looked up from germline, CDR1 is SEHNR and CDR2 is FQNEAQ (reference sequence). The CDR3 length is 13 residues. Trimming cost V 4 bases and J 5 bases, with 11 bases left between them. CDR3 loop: CASSSLIGTEAFF. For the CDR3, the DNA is TGTGCCAGCAGCTCACTCATTGGTACTGAAGCTTTCTTT.

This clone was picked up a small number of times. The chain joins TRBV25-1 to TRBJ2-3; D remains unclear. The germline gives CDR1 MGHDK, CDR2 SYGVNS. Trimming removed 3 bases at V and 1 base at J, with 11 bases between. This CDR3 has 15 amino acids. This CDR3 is CASSDEAGGTDTQYF. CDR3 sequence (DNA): TGTGCCAGCAGTGATGAGGCAGGCGGCACAGATACGCAGTATTTT.

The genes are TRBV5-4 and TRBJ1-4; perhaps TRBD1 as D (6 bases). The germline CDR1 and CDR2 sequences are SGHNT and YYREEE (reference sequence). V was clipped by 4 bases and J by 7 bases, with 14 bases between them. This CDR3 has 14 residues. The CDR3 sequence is CASSPTGPGEKLFF. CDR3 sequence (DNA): TGTGCCAGCAGCCCTACAGGGCCGGGTGAAAAACTGTTTTTT.

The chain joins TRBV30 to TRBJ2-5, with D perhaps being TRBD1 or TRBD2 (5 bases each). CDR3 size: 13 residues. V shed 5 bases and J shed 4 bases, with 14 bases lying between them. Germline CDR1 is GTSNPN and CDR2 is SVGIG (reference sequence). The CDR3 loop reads CAWGTGARETQYF. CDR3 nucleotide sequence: TGTGCCTGGGGGACCGGGGCGCGAGAGACCCAGTACTTC. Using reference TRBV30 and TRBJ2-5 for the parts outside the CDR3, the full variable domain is SQTIHQWPATLVQPVGSPLSLECTVEGTSNPNLYWYRQAAGRGLQLLFYSVGIGQISSEVPQNLSASRPQDRQFILSSKKLLLSDSGFYLCAWGTGARETQYFGPGTRLLVL.

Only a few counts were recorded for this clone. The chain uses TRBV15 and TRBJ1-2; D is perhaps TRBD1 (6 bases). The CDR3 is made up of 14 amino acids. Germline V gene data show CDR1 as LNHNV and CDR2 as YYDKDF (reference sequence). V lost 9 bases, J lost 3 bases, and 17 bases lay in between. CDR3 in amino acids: CATKRLGADYGYTF. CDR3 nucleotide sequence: TGTGCCACAAAACGCTTGGGGGCAGACTATGGCTACACCTTC. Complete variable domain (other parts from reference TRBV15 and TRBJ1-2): DAMVIQNPRYQVTQFGKPVTLSCSQTLNHNVMYWYQQKSSQAPKLLFHYYDKDFNNEADTPDNFQSRRPNTSFCFLDIRSPGLGDTAMYLCATKRLGADYGYTFGSGTRLTVV.